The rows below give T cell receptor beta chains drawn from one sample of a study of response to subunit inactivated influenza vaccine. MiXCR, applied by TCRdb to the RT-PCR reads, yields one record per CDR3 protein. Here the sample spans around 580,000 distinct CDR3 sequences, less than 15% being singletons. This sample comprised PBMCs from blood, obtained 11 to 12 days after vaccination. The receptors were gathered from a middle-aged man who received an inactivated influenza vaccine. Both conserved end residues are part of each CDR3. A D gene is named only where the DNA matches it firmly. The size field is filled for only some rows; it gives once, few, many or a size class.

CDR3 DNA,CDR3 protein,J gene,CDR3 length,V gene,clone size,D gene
TGTGCCAGTAGTCCCGACGGGACTTTCTTT,CASSPDGTFF,TRBJ1-1,10,TRBV19,-,-
TGCAGTGCTAGAGATCTCGGGGAGTTTGGCTACACCTTC,CSARDLGEFGYTF,TRBJ1-2,13,TRBV20-1,-,-
TGCGCCAGCAGCCTAGGGGGGCCTAATTCACCCCTCCACTTT,CASSLGGPNSPLHF,TRBJ1-6,14,TRBV4-3,many,-
TGCGCCAGCAGCTTGGAAGGGACAGGGGGCTTTGCGCAGTATTTT,CASSLEGTGGFAQYF,TRBJ2-3,15,TRBV5-1,-,TRBD1
TGTGCCAGCAGCCAACAGGGTATCGAGCAGTACTTC,CASSQQGIEQYF,TRBJ2-7,12,TRBV11-2,-,-
TGTGCCAGCAGTGAAGCGCGGCAGGGCTATGGCTACACCTTC,CASSEARQGYGYTF,TRBJ1-2,14,TRBV2,-,-
TGCAGTGCTAGCATGGGAGGGAACACTGAAGCTTTCTTT,CSASMGGNTEAFF,TRBJ1-1,13,TRBV20-1,few,-
TGTGCCAGCGGACCCCGTGGTGGACCAAACACCATATATTTT,CASGPRGGPNTIYF,TRBJ1-3,14,TRBV2,-,-
TGCAGCGGTGGAGGGGGGCTGCTCTACGAGCAGTACTTC,CSGGGGLLYEQYF,TRBJ2-7,13,TRBV29-1,many,-
TGCAGTGCTAGATGGGGGTTTAGAGATACGCAGTATTTT,CSARWGFRDTQYF,TRBJ2-3,13,TRBV20-1,few,-
TGTGCCATCAGTTCAAGGGACACGGAAGCGCAGTACTTC,CAISSRDTEAQYF,TRBJ2-7,13,TRBV10-3,-,-
TGCGCCAGCAGCCAAGATGGACTAGACAGAGCCAAAAACATTCAGTACTTC,CASSQDGLDRAKNIQYF,TRBJ2-4,17,TRBV4-1,few,TRBD2
TGTGCCAGTATGTGGAGGCAGGGAGGCAATCAGCCCCAGCATTTT,CASMWRQGGNQPQHF,TRBJ1-5,15,TRBV19,-,-
TGTGCCTGCACCCCGTTCAGGGGGAAAGGGTACAATGAGCAGTTCTTC,CACTPFRGKGYNEQFF,TRBJ2-1,16,TRBV6-2/TRBV6-3,-,TRBD1
TGTGCCAGCAGTCGCCTCGGGGGAGAGGAGACCCAGTACTTC,CASSRLGGEETQYF,TRBJ2-5,14,TRBV12-3/TRBV12-4,few,-
TGCGCCAGCAGTGAACGTGGGACCGGGGAGCTGTTTTTT,CASSERGTGELFF,TRBJ2-2,13,TRBV10-1,-,-
TGTGCCAGCAGGGCCAGGGGGGCCGGAGGCTACAATGAGCAGTTCTTC,CASRARGAGGYNEQFF,TRBJ2-1,16,TRBV12-3/TRBV12-4,-,-
TGTGCCAGCAGTTCCATATCCCGAACAGGAGTCACCGGGGAGCTGTTTTTT,CASSSISRTGVTGELFF,TRBJ2-2,17,TRBV27,few,-